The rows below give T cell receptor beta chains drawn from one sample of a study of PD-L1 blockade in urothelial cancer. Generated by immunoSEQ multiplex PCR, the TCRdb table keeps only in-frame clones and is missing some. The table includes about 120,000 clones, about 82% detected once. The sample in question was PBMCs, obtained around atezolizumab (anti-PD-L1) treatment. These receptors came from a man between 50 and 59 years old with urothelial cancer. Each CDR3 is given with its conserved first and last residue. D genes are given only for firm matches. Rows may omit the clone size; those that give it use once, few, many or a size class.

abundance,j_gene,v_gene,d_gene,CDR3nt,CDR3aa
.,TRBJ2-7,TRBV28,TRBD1,TGTGCCAGCGCCGGGACAGCCTACGAGCAGTACTTC,CASAGTAYEQYF
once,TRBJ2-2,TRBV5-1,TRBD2,TGCGCCAGCACCCCTGGGGGGGCGAACACCGGGGAGCTGTTTTTT,CASTPGGANTGELFF
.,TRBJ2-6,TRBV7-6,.,TGTGCCAGCAGCTTAGGTCAGACTGGGGCCAACGTCCTGACTTTC,CASSLGQTGANVLTF
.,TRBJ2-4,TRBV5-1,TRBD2,TGCGCCAGCAGCTCCGGCGGGGGGAGGGTAGCCAAAAACATTCAGTACTTC,CASSSGGGRVAKNIQYF
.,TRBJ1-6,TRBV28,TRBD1,TGTGCCAGCAGTGGGGGACAGGAGTTTTCACCCCTCCACTTT,CASSGGQEFSPLHF
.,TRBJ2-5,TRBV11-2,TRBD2,TGTGCCAGCAGCCCCTGGGCTAGCGGGCTCCAAGAGACCCAGTACTTC,CASSPWASGLQETQYF
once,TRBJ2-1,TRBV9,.,TGTGCCAGCAGCCTATCAACAGGGATTGTTTACAATGAGCAGTTCTTC,CASSLSTGIVYNEQFF
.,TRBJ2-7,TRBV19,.,TGTGCCAGTAGTCCCTCCAATTTACAAGCGAGATACGAGCAGTACTTC,CASSPSNLQARYEQYF
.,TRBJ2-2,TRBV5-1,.,TGCGCCAGCAGCTTGTCCCAGAACACCGGGGAGCTGTTTTTT,CASSLSQNTGELFF
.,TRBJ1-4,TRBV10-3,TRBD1,TGTGCCATCAGTGACCGACAGGGGGCGCGGGAAAAACTGTTTTTT,CAISDRQGAREKLFF
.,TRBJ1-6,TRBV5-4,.,TGTGCCAGCAGCTCCCCGGGTCATAATTCACCCCTCCACTTT,CASSSPGHNSPLHF
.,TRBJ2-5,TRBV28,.,TGTGCCAGCAGTTCCCCGATCTGGACTACACAAGAGACCCAGTACTTC,CASSSPIWTTQETQYF
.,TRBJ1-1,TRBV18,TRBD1,TGTGCCAGCTCATTGGACAGGGCGAACACTGAAGCTTTCTTT,CASSLDRANTEAFF
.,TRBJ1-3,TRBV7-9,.,TGTGCCAGCAGCTTTTGGGGGACAGGAAACACCATATATTTT,CASSFWGTGNTIYF
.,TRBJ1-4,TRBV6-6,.,TGTGCCAGCAGTCTAAGATGGGCAAATGAAAAACTGTTTTTT,CASSLRWANEKLFF
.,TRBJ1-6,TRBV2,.,TGTGCCAGCAGTACCGACGCGGTAAAGGATAATTCACCCCTCCACTTT,CASSTDAVKDNSPLHF
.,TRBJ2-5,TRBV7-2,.,TGTGCCAGCAGCCCACAACAGGGAGGGAGAGAGACCCAGTACTTC,CASSPQQGGRETQYF
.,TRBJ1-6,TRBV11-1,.,TGTGCCAGCAGCTTACAAGGGGGCTCCTATAATTCACCCCTCCACTTT,CASSLQGGSYNSPLHF
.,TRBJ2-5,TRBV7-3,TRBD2,TGTGCCAGCAGCTCCCAAGCGGGAGAAGAGACCCAGTACTTC,CASSSQAGEETQYF
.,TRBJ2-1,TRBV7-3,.,TGTGCCAGCAGCCCCAGTAAGCGACGAGCGATAAATGAGCAGTTCTTC,CASSPSKRRAINEQFF
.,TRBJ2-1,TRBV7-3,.,TGTGCCAGCAGCGACCGGGTTAACAATGAGCAGTTCTTC,CASSDRVNNEQFF
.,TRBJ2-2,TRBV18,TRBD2,TGTGCCAGCTCACCAATCCCCATTAGCGGGAGTTCCGGGGAGCTGTTTTTT,CASSPIPISGSSGELFF
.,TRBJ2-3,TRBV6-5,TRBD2,TGTGCCAGCAGTTACTCCAGCGGGAACACAGATACGCAGTATTTT,CASSYSSGNTDTQYF
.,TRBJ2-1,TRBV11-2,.,TGTGCCAGCAGTCCGGCCTCCCTCAGACTAGTGCGAAGCGATGAGCAGTTCTTC,CASSPASLRLVRSDEQFF
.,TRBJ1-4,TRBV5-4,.,TGTGCCAGCAGCTTGTCTCGTAATGAAAAACTGTTTTTT,CASSLSRNEKLFF
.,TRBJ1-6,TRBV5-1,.,TGCGCCAGCAGCTTGGTCCAGGGGATTAATTCACCCCTCCACTTT,CASSLVQGINSPLHF
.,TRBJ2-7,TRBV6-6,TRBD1,TGTGCCAGCAGCCGAGCGACAGGGATCCTTGAGCAGTACTTC,CASSRATGILEQYF
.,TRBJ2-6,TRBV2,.,TGTGCCAGCAGTGGTTTGGGCGCAGGGGCCAACGTCCTGACTTTC,CASSGLGAGANVLTF
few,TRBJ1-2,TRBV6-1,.,TGTGCCAGCAGTCAGGGAAACTATGGCTACACCTTC,CASSQGNYGYTF
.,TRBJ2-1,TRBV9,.,TGTGCCAGCAGCGCAGCCGGGACAACTGAGCAGTTCTTC,CASSAAGTTEQFF
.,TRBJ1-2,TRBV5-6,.,TGTGCCAGCAGCTTGAAAGGAGGGGATCTTTTTAACTATGGCTACACCTTC,CASSLKGGDLFNYGYTF
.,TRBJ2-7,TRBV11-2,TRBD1,TGTGCCAGCCGCCCGGGACAGTTTTCCTACGAGCAGTACTTC,CASRPGQFSYEQYF
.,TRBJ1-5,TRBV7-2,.,TGTGCCAGCAGCTTACAGGACAATCAGCCCCAGCATTTT,CASSLQDNQPQHF
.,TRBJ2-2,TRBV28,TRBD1,TGTGCCAGCAGTCCCCCCGGGACAGGGTTCACCGGGGAGCTGTTTTTT,CASSPPGTGFTGELFF
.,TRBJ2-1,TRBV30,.,TGTGCCTGGAGCTCCGGGACACGATACAATGAGCAGTTCTTC,CAWSSGTRYNEQFF
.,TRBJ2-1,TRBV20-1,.,TGCAGTGCTATTAGCGACAATGAGCAGTTCTTC,CSAISDNEQFF
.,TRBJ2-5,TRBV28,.,TGTGCCGCGGGGACGCCTCCCATAAAGGACCAGTACTTC,CAAGTPPIKDQYF
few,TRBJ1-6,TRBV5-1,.,TGCGCCAGCAGCTTGCTGGACAGAGGCTCACCCCTCCACTTT,CASSLLDRGSPLHF
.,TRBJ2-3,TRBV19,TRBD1,TGTGCCAGTAGTACACAGGGGAATACGCAGTATTTT,CASSTQGNTQYF
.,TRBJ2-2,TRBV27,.,TGTGCCAGCAGTTTTGGAACTAGCACTACCGGGGAGCTGTTTTTT,CASSFGTSTTGELFF
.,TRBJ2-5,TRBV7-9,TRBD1,TGTGCCAGCAGGGATCAGGGGGCTGAGACCCAGTACTTC,CASRDQGAETQYF
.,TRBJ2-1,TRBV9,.,TGTGCCAGCAGCGTAGAATCGGCCTACAATGAGCAGTTCTTC,CASSVESAYNEQFF
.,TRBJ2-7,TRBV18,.,TGTGCCAGCTCACCACCTAGTAGCTCCTACGAGCAGTACTTC,CASSPPSSSYEQYF
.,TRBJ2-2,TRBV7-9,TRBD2,TGTGCCAGCAGAGAGCCAGTAGCGGGAGTGACCGGGGAGCTGTTTTTT,CASREPVAGVTGELFF
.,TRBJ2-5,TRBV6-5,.,TGTGCCAGCGGATGGAGGATGGAGACCCAGTACTTC,CASGWRMETQYF
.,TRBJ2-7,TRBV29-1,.,TGCAGCGCCCGATGGTCCAGTTCTTACGAGCAGTACTTC,CSARWSSSYEQYF
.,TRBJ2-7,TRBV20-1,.,TGCAGTGCTCCAAGGGGCTACGAGCAGTACTTC,CSAPRGYEQYF
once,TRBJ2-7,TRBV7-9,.,TGTGCCAGCAGCTTGGGGGGAATCTCCTACGAGCAGTACTTC,CASSLGGISYEQYF
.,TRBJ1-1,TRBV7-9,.,TGTGCCAGCAGCTTAGAACTTAACACTGAAGCTTTCTTT,CASSLELNTEAFF
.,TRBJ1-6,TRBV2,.,TGTGCCAGCAGTGAGGACAGATCGGGTAATTCACCCCTCCACTTT,CASSEDRSGNSPLHF
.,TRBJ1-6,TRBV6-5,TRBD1,TGTGCCAGCAGTAGGGACAGGGTAAATCCCCTCCACTTT,CASSRDRVNPLHF
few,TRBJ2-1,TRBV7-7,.,TGTGCTAGCAGCATGGACAGAATATCGGGGCAGTTCTTC,CASSMDRISGQFF
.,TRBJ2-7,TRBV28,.,TGTGCCAGCATGTCTTCCGGTTTAACCTACGAGCAGTACTTC,CASMSSGLTYEQYF
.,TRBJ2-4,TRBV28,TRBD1,TGTGCCAGCAGCAAGTTCCACTTCCCCGGGACAGGGGCTTCCAAAAACATTCAGTACTTC,CASSKFHFPGTGASKNIQYF
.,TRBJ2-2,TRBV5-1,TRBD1,TGCGCCAGCACGGGACAGGGGGATCACGGGGAGCTGTTTTTT,CASTGQGDHGELFF
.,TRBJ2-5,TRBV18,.,TGTGCCAGCTCTGCTCGGCTCGGGGAGACCCAGTACTTC,CASSARLGETQYF
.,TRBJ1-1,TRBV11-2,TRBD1,TGTGCCAGCAGCTTAGAAGGGAGACAGGGGAGGAACACTGAAGCTTTCTTT,CASSLEGRQGRNTEAFF